This T cell receptor beta chain stems from a study of shared clonotypes between healthy human individuals. General observations from the study: Larger richness was generally estimated for naive than memory subsets.

About this clone itself: Its target is unknown.

Losses at the gene ends were 3 bases for V and 1 base for J; bases not matched to a gene: 5. CDR1 MNHNS and CDR2 SASEGT come from the germline V gene. The CDR3 is 15 amino acids. Only in-frame clones appear in the TCRdb table, and some are missing; sequencing was by immunoSEQ multiplex PCR. The data hold some 2,100,000 clones, with roughly 95% observed a single time. This chain links TRBV6-1 with TRBJ1-2; 7 bases are shared with TRBD1. This TCR came from a man aged 18 to 30 in good health. Material: naive CD4+ T cells sorted from blood. Subset specified: CD45RA+ positively selected. The CDR3 spells CASSDPGGDNYGYTF. The CDR3 DNA follows: TGTGCCAGCAGTGACCCAGGGGGGGATAACTATGGCTACACCTTC.